Each of the 3 T cell receptor beta chains below was sequenced from the same sample in a study of glioma-infiltrating T cells after dendritic cell vaccination. Clones were sequenced by immunoSEQ multiplex PCR, and TCRdb holds only the in-frame ones, with some missing. The sample yields tens of thousands of clones, 83% seen once. Time point specified: after dendritic cell vaccination, including at tumor progression/relapse. This material consisted of blood, taken after dendritic cell vaccination. These receptor sequences come from a human donor with glioblastoma.

The chain links TRBV9 to TRBJ2-3; D is perhaps TRBD2 (5 bases). Germline V gene sequence: CDR1 SGDLS, CDR2 YYNGEE. The V gene lost 4 bases and the J gene lost 2 bases, with 14 bases spanning the gap. This CDR3 is 15 amino acids long. The DNA for the CDR3 is TGTGCCAGCAGCCCAGGAGGTGTGTACACAGATACGCAGTATTTT. This encodes CASSPGGVYTDTQYF.

The V call is TRBV10-2, the J call TRBJ1-5; D possibly corresponds to TRBD1 (5 bases). CDR1 is WSHSY, CDR2 SAAADI, per germline. Trimming cost V 2 bases and J 8 bases, with 10 bases left between them. The CDR3 loop spans 13 amino acids. CDR3 DNA: TGCGCCAGCAGTGAGGGGGGGGTAGAGCCCCAGCATTTT. Translation gives CASSEGGVEPQHF.

The rearrangement links TRBV5-4 to TRBJ2-5; D may be TRBD2 (6 bases). V was clipped by 2 bases and J by 1 base, with 9 bases between them. Germline V gene sequence: CDR1 SGHNT, CDR2 YYREEE (reference sequence). The CDR3 contains 14 residues. The CDR3 protein is CASSFRDFQETQYF. The CDR3 nucleotides are TGTGCCAGCAGCTTCCGGGACTTCCAAGAGACCCAGTACTTC.